These T cell receptor beta chains were read from a single sample in a study of monozygotic twins with inflammatory bowel disease. Using the 5' RACE reads, TCRdb records one entry per CDR3 protein without DNA. There are approximately 150,000 distinct CDR3 sequences in the sample, with 2% to 3% held by the top ten. The sample taken for sequencing was blood. Receptors originate from a human donor with ulcerative colitis or Crohn's disease, or a healthy co-twin of an affected twin (not recorded which). CDR3s include the opening cysteine and the closing phenylalanine or tryptophan. Each record gives: V gene, J gene, CDR3 protein.

V: TRBV20-1
J: TRBJ2-3
CDR3: CSARAPLGITSTDTQYF

V: TRBV7-6
J: TRBJ2-7
CDR3: CASRYLTGTSFREQYF

V: TRBV7-3
J: TRBJ2-2
CDR3: CASSLLSSTGELFF

V: TRBV7-9
J: TRBJ2-3
CDR3: CASSTPGLAGDTQYF

V: TRBV7-9
J: TRBJ2-2
CDR3: CASSFQWVGELFF

V: TRBV21-1
J: TRBJ1-5
CDR3: CASSKEGDSNQPQHF

V: TRBV6-2/TRBV6-3
J: TRBJ2-5
CDR3: CASSSGTFKGETQYF

V: TRBV5-6
J: TRBJ1-2
CDR3: CASSPILLGINYGYTF

V: TRBV20-1
J: TRBJ1-3
CDR3: CSANPGQRNTIYF

V: TRBV7-9
J: TRBJ2-7
CDR3: CASSLDNYEQYF

V: TRBV5-1
J: TRBJ2-1
CDR3: CASSPRASGIPYNEQFF

V: TRBV7-2
J: TRBJ2-3
CDR3: CASSSSTRAGGADTQYF

V: TRBV5-1
J: TRBJ2-7
CDR3: CASSVGQGAPYEQYF

V: TRBV6-2/TRBV6-3
J: TRBJ2-2
CDR3: CASSPHAGELFF

V: TRBV7-3
J: TRBJ1-1
CDR3: CASSRQGMNTEAFF

V: TRBV5-1
J: TRBJ1-3
CDR3: CASSASGTGVGNTIYF

V: TRBV5-4
J: TRBJ1-5
CDR3: CASSLPQNVAKAQPQHF

V: TRBV4-3
J: TRBJ2-5
CDR3: CASSRQLGEETQYF

V: TRBV5-1
J: TRBJ2-3
CDR3: CASSLAAATDTQYF

V: TRBV4-3
J: TRBJ2-1
CDR3: CASSQVTRDYQFF

V: TRBV29-1
J: TRBJ2-4
CDR3: CSVILAKNIQYF

V: TRBV7-9
J: TRBJ1-5
CDR3: CASSSPAGGSQPQHF

V: TRBV7-2
J: TRBJ1-2
CDR3: CASSIRRTGAGGYTF

V: TRBV5-1
J: TRBJ2-3
CDR3: CASSVPQGSTDTQYF

V: TRBV5-1
J: TRBJ2-3
CDR3: CASTSGLAGITDTQYF

V: TRBV4-3
J: TRBJ1-6
CDR3: CASSPAAWAEYNSPLHF

V: TRBV20-1
J: TRBJ1-2
CDR3: CSARDDSPGKDYGYTF

V: TRBV7-8
J: TRBJ2-5
CDR3: CASSLPSTGAETQYF

V: TRBV5-5
J: TRBJ2-7
CDR3: CASSLEPGGPYEQYF

V: TRBV4-3
J: TRBJ2-7
CDR3: CASSQAGGSSYEQYF

V: TRBV4-1
J: TRBJ1-1
CDR3: CASSQEAVEDSHPEAFF

V: TRBV2
J: TRBJ2-2
CDR3: CASSIEGYTGELFF

V: TRBV2
J: TRBJ1-5
CDR3: CASSDAGVSNQPQHF

V: TRBV20-1
J: TRBJ2-5
CDR3: CSARDGGPPSQETQYF

V: TRBV5-4
J: TRBJ2-7
CDR3: CASSFRGISYEQYF

V: TRBV3-1
J: TRBJ1-6
CDR3: CASSQDHGLGVWSPLHF

V: TRBV7-3
J: TRBJ2-3
CDR3: CASSLGRGSTDTQYF

V: TRBV7-2
J: TRBJ1-4
CDR3: CASSPRTGANEKLFF

V: TRBV20-1
J: TRBJ1-5
CDR3: CSARAEQGGAPQHF

V: TRBV7-2
J: TRBJ2-5
CDR3: CASSTNRLAGYETQYF

V: TRBV20-1
J: TRBJ1-2
CDR3: CSATAGTGKEMGYGYTF

V: TRBV7-2
J: TRBJ1-2
CDR3: CASSLAGIDYGYTF

V: TRBV28
J: TRBJ2-1
CDR3: CASSLNIDYNEQFF

V: TRBV3-1
J: TRBJ2-1
CDR3: CASSRGAADNEQFF

V: TRBV6-6
J: TRBJ1-5
CDR3: CASREGRGQPQHF

V: TRBV29-1
J: TRBJ1-2
CDR3: CSAADRAGYTF

V: TRBV7-3
J: TRBJ2-7
CDR3: CASSPGLGYEQYF

V: TRBV29-1
J: TRBJ2-7
CDR3: CSVRRTVYSYEQYF

V: TRBV10-3
J: TRBJ1-2
CDR3: CAIRASGTGKGYTF

V: TRBV5-1
J: TRBJ2-1
CDR3: CASSLGEEQFF

V: TRBV20-1
J: TRBJ1-4
CDR3: CSARDLGQNNEKLFF

V: TRBV12-3/TRBV12-4
J: TRBJ2-3
CDR3: CASSLGGGLAVDTQYF

V: TRBV7-3
J: TRBJ1-1
CDR3: CASSLSRTGPSTEAFF

V: TRBV7-9
J: TRBJ2-7
CDR3: CASSSNRPGAYEQYF

V: TRBV20-1
J: TRBJ1-2
CDR3: CSARDRRGNYGYTF